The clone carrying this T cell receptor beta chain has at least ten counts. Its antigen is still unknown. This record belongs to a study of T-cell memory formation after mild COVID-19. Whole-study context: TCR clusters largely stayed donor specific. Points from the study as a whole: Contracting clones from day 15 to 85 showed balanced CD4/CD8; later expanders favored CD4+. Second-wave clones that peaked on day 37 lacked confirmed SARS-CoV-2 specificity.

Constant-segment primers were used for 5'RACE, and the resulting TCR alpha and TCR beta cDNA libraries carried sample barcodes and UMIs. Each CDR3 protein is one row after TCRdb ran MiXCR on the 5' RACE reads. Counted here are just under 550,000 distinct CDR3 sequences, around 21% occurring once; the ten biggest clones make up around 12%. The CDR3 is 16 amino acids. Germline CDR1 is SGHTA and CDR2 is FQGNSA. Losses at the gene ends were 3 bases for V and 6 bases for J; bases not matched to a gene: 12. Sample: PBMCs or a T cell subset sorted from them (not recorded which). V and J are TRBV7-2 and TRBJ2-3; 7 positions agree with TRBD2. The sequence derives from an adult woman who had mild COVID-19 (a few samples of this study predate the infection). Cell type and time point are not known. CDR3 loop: CASSLTLSGARDTQYF. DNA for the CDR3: TGTGCCAGCAGCTTGACACTCAGCGGGGCCCGGGATACGCAGTATTTT.